The source of this T cell receptor (beta chain) is a study of regulatory T cells in long-lasting Graves disease. To make TCR beta libraries, researchers used iRepertoire HTBI primers and Arm-PCR of CDR3 regions. TCRdb redid the calling of the multiplex PCR reads with MiXCR, one entry per CDR3 protein. The table has 530,000 or so distinct CDR3 sequences, roughly a sixth seen once; the top ten hold around 11%. As to time point: newly diagnosed GD, antithyroid drugs for less than 3 months. Isolated PBMC RNA provided the starting material for the TCR library. CDR3 length equals 11 residues. Germline V gene sequence: CDR1 WSHSY, CDR2 SAAADI. Details on this clonotype: Antigen: not known. A junction end diverges from the germline sequence, so it may reflect a read error.

The study's findings and limits: Whereas new patients shared some 970 public clonotypes, persistent patients shared more, at about 3,000. Among samples with persistent disease, TRBV28, TRBJ1-2 and TRBJ2-5 were favored.

These data are also associated with another study on T cells in Graves' hyperthyroidism and ophthalmopathy. Per that paper: Not enrolled were patients with uncontrolled infection, other autoimmune disease, pregnancy or lactation.

The chain links TRBV10-2 to TRBJ2-7; no reliable D call. The starting material was peripheral blood mononuclear cells (PBMCs), obtained at new diagnosis, from a patient treated with antithyroid drugs. The receptor was isolated from a man between 18 and 29 years old with Graves disease. The CDR3 loop reads CASRESGEQYF. The CDR3 DNA follows: TGCGCCAGCAGAGAGTCGGGTGAGCAGTACTTC.